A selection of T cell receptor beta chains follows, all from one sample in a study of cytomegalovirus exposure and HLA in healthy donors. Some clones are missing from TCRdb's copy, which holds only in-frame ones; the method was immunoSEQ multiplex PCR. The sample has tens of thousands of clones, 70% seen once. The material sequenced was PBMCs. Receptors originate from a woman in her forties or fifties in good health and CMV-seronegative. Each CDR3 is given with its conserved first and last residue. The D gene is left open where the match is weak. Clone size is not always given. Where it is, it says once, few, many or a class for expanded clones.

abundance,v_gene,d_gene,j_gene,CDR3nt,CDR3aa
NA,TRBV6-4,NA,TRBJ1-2,TGTGCCAGCAGTGACACGACCGGGACTGGTGGCTACACCTTC,CASSDTTGTGGYTF
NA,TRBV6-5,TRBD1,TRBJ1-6,TGTGCCAGCAGTTACTCAAGCCCCAGGGGGAGTTCACCCCTCCACTTT,CASSYSSPRGSSPLHF
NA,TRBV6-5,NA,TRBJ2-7,TGTGCCAGCGCCCGGGAGACCTCTCGGGAGCAGTACTTC,CASARETSREQYF
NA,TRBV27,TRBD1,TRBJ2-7,TGTGCCAGCAGTTTAACAGGGGGGATAGAGCAGTACTTC,CASSLTGGIEQYF
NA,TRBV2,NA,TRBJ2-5,TGTGCCAGCAGCATTGTGGAGACCCAGTACTTC,CASSIVETQYF
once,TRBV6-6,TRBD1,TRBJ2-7,TGTGCCAGCAGTTACTTGGGACAGGGGACCTACGAGCAGTACTTC,CASSYLGQGTYEQYF
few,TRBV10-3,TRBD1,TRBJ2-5,TGTGCCATCAGTGAGGGACAGGGACAAGAGACCCAGTACTTC,CAISEGQGQETQYF
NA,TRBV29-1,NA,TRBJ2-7,TGCAGCGTTTCGTACAGTTCCTACGAGCAGTACTTC,CSVSYSSYEQYF
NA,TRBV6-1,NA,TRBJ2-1,TGTGCCAGCAGTGGACGGGAAAGCTCCTACAATGAGCAGTTCTTC,CASSGRESSYNEQFF
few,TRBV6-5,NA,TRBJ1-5,TGTGCCAGCAGTTACCGAGAGAAACTCAATCAGCCCCAGCATTTT,CASSYREKLNQPQHF
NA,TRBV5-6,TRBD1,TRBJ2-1,TGTGCCAGCAGCTTCTATACCGGGACAGGGGGGAATGAGCAGTTCTTC,CASSFYTGTGGNEQFF
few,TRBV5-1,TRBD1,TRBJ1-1,TGCGCCAGCAGCTTGGGCGACAGGGATCGGGGTGAAGCTTTCTTT,CASSLGDRDRGEAFF
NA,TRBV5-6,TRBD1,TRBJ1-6,TGTGCCAGCAGCTTGGGAAGGGGGCCGTTTGTGTCACCCCTCCACTTT,CASSLGRGPFVSPLHF
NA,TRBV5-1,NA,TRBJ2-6,TGCGCCAGCAGCCCTCAGACTGGGGCCAACGTCCTGACTTTC,CASSPQTGANVLTF
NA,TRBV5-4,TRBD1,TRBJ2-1,TGTGCCAGCAGGCGCCCCGGGACAGAATCTGGCAATGAGCAGTTCTTC,CASRRPGTESGNEQFF
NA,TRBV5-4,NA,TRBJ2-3,TGTGCCAGCAGCTCCAATACTGGTCGGACAGATACGCAGTATTTT,CASSSNTGRTDTQYF
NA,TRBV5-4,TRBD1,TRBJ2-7,TGTGCCATGACGACAGGGAGCTCCTACGAGCAGTACTTC,CAMTTGSSYEQYF
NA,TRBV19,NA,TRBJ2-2,TGTGCCAGTACCCACCGACCTAGCGAGGCCGGGGAGCTGTTTTTT,CASTHRPSEAGELFF
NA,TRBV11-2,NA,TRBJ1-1,TGTGCCAGCAGCTTATCTTCGGGGATAGGTGGGAACACTGAAGCTTTCTTT,CASSLSSGIGGNTEAFF
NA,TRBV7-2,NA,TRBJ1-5,TGTGCCAGCAGCTCCGGACAGAGGATCAATCAGCCCCAGCATTTT,CASSSGQRINQPQHF
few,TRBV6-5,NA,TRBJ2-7,TGTGCCAGCAGTTACACTATCTCCTACGAGCAGTACTTC,CASSYTISYEQYF
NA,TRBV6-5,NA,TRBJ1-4,TGTGCCAGCAGTTACCTCGCAGGGAAGGCTGAAAAACTGTTTTTT,CASSYLAGKAEKLFF
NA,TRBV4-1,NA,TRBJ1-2,TGCGCCAGCAGCCAAATTAGCTATGGCTACACCTTC,CASSQISYGYTF
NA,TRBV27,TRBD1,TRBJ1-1,TGTGCCAGCAGATACTACCGGGACAGGGAAACTGAAGCTTTCTTT,CASRYYRDRETEAFF
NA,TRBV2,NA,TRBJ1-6,TGTGCCAGCAGTGAGAGACAGGCCCCGGGATCACCCCTCCACTTT,CASSERQAPGSPLHF
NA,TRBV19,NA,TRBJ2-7,TGTGCCAGTAGTAAACCGACAGGGACTTCCTACGAGCAGTACTTC,CASSKPTGTSYEQYF
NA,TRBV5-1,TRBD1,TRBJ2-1,TGCGCCAGCAGCTTGGGACAGGGAGCGAATGAGCAGTTCTTC,CASSLGQGANEQFF
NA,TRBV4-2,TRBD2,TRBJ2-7,TGTGCCAGCAGACCCGAGACTAGCGGGGGTTACGAGCAGTACTTC,CASRPETSGGYEQYF
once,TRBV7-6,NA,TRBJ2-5,TGTGCCAGCAGCATTAAAGAGACCCAGTACTTC,CASSIKETQYF
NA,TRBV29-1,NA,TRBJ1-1,TGCAGCGTGGAATCGACAGGGAACACTGAAGCTTTCTTT,CSVESTGNTEAFF
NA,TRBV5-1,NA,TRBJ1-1,TGCGCCAGCAGCTTGGAGGCGGAGAACACTGAAGCTTTCTTT,CASSLEAENTEAFF
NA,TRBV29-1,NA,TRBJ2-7,TGCAGCGTTGTACCCGAGGAGGCCTACGAGCAGTACTTC,CSVVPEEAYEQYF
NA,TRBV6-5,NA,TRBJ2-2,TGTGCCAGTCGTTCGGGCACCGGGGAGCTGTTTTTT,CASRSGTGELFF
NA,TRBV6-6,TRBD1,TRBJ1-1,TGTGCCAGCCTTGGAGACAGGGGATTCGGGAACACTGAAGCTTTCTTT,CASLGDRGFGNTEAFF
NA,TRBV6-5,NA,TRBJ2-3,TGTGCCAGCACCCGGGGGGCGGGCACAGATACGCAGTATTTT,CASTRGAGTDTQYF
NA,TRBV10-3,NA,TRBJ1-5,TGTGCCATCAGTACAGGAGGGGCTCGTCAGCCCCAGCATTTT,CAISTGGARQPQHF
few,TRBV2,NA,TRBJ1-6,TGTGCCAGCCGGACAGTGGCCAATTCACCCCTCCACTTT,CASRTVANSPLHF
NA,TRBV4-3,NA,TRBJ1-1,TGCGCCAGCAGCCAAGACACAGGCTTAAACACTGAAGCTTTCTTT,CASSQDTGLNTEAFF
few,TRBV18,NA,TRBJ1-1,TGTGCCAGCAACCAGGGTGGCACTGAAGCTTTCTTT,CASNQGGTEAFF
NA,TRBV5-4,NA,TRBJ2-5,TGTGCCAGCAGCTTGGATAGCGGAGTTCAAGAGACCCAGTACTTC,CASSLDSGVQETQYF
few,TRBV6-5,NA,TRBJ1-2,TGTGCCAGCTACGGCGGGGTGGAGTATGGCTACACCTTC,CASYGGVEYGYTF
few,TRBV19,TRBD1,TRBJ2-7,TGTGCCAGTAGTGGACAGGGGGTCCGGGAGCAGTACTTC,CASSGQGVREQYF
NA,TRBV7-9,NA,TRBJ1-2,TGTGCCAGCAGCCCATCCCGGGACTATGGCTACACCTTC,CASSPSRDYGYTF
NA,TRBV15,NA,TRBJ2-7,TGTGCCACCAGCAGAGGAGGTTCTACCTACGAGCAGTACTTC,CATSRGGSTYEQYF
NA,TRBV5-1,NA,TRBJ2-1,TGCGCCAGCAGCTTGGGGGCCACTAGTTTGAATGAGCAGTTCTTC,CASSLGATSLNEQFF
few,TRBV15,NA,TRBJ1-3,TGTGCCACCAGCAGAGGTGACAGGTTAGGAAACACCATATATTTT,CATSRGDRLGNTIYF
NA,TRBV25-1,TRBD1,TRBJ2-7,TGTGCCAGCAGTGACAGGGGGCGGAACGAGCAGTACTTC,CASSDRGRNEQYF
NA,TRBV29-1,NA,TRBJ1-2,TGCAGCGCATCCGGGACTTATGGCTACACCTTC,CSASGTYGYTF
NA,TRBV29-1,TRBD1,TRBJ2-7,TGCAGCGTTGTGACAGGGGCCAACGAGCAGTACTTC,CSVVTGANEQYF
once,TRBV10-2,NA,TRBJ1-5,TGCGCCAGCAGTGACCCGGGGGAGGGTCCCAATCAGCCCCAGCATTTT,CASSDPGEGPNQPQHF
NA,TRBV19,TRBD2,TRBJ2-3,TGTGCCAGTACGTCAACGGGGGGAACGGGTACGCAGTATTTT,CASTSTGGTGTQYF
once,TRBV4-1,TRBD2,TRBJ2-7,TGCGCCAGCAGCCAAGCCGCCTTACTAGCGGGAGCTTACGAGCAGTACTTC,CASSQAALLAGAYEQYF
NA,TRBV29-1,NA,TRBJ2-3,TGCAGCGTTGAAGGGACTTATACGCAGTATTTT,CSVEGTYTQYF
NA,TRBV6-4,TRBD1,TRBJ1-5,TGTGCCAGCAGCGAGGGGGCGGGTCAGCCCCAGCATTTT,CASSEGAGQPQHF
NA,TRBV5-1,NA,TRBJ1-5,TGCGCCAGCAGCTTGGGCACGGAGGGATGGCAGCCCCAGCATTTT,CASSLGTEGWQPQHF
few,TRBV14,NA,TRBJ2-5,TGTGCCAGCAGCCCCGGACAGGGAGGGGCAGAGACCCAGTACTTC,CASSPGQGGAETQYF
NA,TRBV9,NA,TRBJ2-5,TGTGCCAGCAGCGTACCAGACATCCAAGAGACCCAGTACTTC,CASSVPDIQETQYF
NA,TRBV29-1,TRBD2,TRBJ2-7,TGCAGCGTTGAAGTAGCGGGCCGATACGAGCAGTACTTC,CSVEVAGRYEQYF
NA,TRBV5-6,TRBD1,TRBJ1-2,TGTGCCAGCAGTACGGACAGGGAAAACTATGGCTACACCTTC,CASSTDRENYGYTF